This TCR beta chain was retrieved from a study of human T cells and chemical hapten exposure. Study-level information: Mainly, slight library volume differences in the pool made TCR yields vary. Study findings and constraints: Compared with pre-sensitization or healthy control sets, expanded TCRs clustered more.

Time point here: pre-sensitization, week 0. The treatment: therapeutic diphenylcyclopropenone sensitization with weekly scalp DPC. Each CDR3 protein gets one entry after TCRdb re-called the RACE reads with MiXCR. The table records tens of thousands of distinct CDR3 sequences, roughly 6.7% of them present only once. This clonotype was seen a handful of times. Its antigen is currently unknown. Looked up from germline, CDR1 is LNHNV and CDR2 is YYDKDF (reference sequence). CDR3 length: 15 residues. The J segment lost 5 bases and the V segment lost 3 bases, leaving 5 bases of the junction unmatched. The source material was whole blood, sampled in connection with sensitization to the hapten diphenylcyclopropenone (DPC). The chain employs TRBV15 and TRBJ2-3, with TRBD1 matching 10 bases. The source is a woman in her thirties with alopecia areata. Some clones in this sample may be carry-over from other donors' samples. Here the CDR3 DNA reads TGTGCCACCAGCAGGAACCGGGACAGGGGAGATACGCAGTATTTT. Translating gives CATSRNRDRGDTQYF.